The TCR beta chain described here comes from a study of T-cell reconstitution after alpha-beta-depleted transplantation in children. The germline gives CDR1 SEHNR, CDR2 FQNEAQ (reference sequence). This CDR3 spans 10 amino acids. V shed 5 bases, J shed 15 bases, and the junction held 2 bases outside the gene matches. Unique molecular identifiers were built into the TCRbeta library. TCRdb fed the PCR reads into MiXCR, producing one record per CDR3 protein. The repertoire holds under 300,000 distinct CDR3 sequences, with approximately 10% as singletons. Study-wide points: T-cell counts and diversity at one year post-transplant came mainly from newly produced T cells. Expanded graft clones, several hundred of them, were reportedly the source of alpha-beta T cells about two months after transplant. High day-60 TCRbeta diversity in some patients came from surviving recipient T cells and thymic progenitors.

This clonotype was seen repeatedly, ten times or more. Its specificity is unknown. The clonotype comes from a male patient aged 2 to 10 who had a stem cell transplant for chronic granulomatous disease, so the T cells may come from the graft donor. The material was peripheral blood, obtained 180 days after TCRalphabeta/CD19-depleted stem cell transplant. The V call is TRBV7-9, the J call TRBJ2-1; 9 bases map to TRBD1. The CDR3 DNA follows: TGTGCCAGCAGCCCGGACAGGGGGTTCTTC. Protein: CASSPDRGFF.